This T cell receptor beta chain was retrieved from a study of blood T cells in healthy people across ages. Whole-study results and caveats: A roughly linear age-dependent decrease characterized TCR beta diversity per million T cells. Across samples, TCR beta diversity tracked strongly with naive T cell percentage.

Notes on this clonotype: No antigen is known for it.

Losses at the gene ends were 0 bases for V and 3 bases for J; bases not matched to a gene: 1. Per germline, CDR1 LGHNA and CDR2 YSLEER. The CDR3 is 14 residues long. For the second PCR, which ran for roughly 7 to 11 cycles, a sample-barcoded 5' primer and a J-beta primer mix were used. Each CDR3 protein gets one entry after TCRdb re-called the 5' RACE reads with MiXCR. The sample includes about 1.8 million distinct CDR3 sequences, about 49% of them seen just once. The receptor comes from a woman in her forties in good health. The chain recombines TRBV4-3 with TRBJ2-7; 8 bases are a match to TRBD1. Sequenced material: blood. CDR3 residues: CASSQEQGGYEQYF. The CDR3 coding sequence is TGCGCCAGCAGCCAAGAACAGGGGGGCTACGAGCAGTACTTC.